This T cell receptor beta chain appears in the sequencing data of a study of cytomegalovirus exposure and HLA in healthy donors. Use of 60 Vbeta and 13 Jbeta primers characterized the PCR. Assay used: immunoSEQ multiplex PCR; TCRdb lists only in-frame clones, some missing. This table holds 100,000 to 120,000 clones, around 75% found once. The CDR3 is 15 residues long. Unmatched junction bases numbered 8, after V lost 7 bases and J lost 1 base. Germline V gene lookup returns CDR1 WNHNN and CDR2 SYGVQD (reference sequence). General observations from the study: What TCR beta sequences reportedly achieved was accurate prediction of HLA-A and HLA-B alleles in most subjects.

This clone has a handful of counts. The antigen remains unidentified. The specimen sequenced was PBMCs. The clonotype originates from a man aged 25-45 years in good health and CMV-seropositive. The chain recombines TRBV10-1 with TRBJ1-1, with TRBD1 matching over 8 bases. The DNA of the CDR3 is TGCGCCAGCACCGGGACAGGACGACCGAACACTGAAGCTTTCTTT. Protein sequence: CASTGTGRPNTEAFF.